Shown below are 12 T cell receptor beta chains from a single sample sequenced in a study of cytomegalovirus exposure and HLA in healthy donors. The primer mix had 60 Vbeta and 13 Jbeta primers. The assay was immunoSEQ multiplex PCR, and TCRdb's table has in-frame clones only and misses some. Among 120,000 or so clones listed, more than 65% were seen once. The sequenced sample consisted of PBMCs. Receptors originate from a man aged 18 to 29 in good health and CMV-seropositive.

This clone was picked up one time. The chain recombines TRBV10-1 with TRBJ2-5; D perhaps matches TRBD1 (8 bases). The ends were cut back, 8 bases at V and 1 base at J, with 17 bases in the middle. CDR3 size: 15 residues. Germline V gene data show CDR1 as WNHNN and CDR2 as SYGVQD (reference sequence). The CDR3 DNA follows: TGCGCCAGCTCCGGACAGGGACTATTCCAAGAGACCCAGTACTTC. This encodes CASSGQGLFQETQYF.

The J gene is TRBJ1-2, the V gene TRBV5-1; a possible D gene is TRBD1 (5 bases). The CDR3 spans 14 residues. With 4 bases removed from V and 4 bases from J, the gap between germline ends came to 14 bases. CDR1 and CDR2 (germline): SGHRS, YFSETQ. In DNA, the CDR3 is TGCGCCAGCAGCAGTGAAACAGGTTCCTATGGCTACACCTTC. Protein: CASSSETGSYGYTF.

V and J are TRBV7-9 and TRBJ1-2; D is perhaps TRBD1 (6 bases). CDR1 SEHNR and CDR2 FQNEAQ come from the germline V gene (reference sequence). This CDR3 is built from 12 residues. V was clipped by 4 bases and J by 8 bases, with 11 bases between them. DNA for the CDR3: TGTGCCAGCAGCTCCGCAGGGGTGGGCTACACCTTC. Its protein is CASSSAGVGYTF.

The chain employs TRBV7-9 and TRBJ1-2; no clear D gene. Trimming stripped 1 base from V and 5 bases from J, with 5 bases between. Germline CDR1 and CDR2: SEHNR and FQNEAQ (reference sequence). The CDR3 extends over 12 amino acids. The chain's CDR3 is CASSLEAYGYTF. CDR3 bases: TGTGCCAGCAGCTTAGAAGCTTATGGCTACACCTTC. Complete variable domain (other parts from reference TRBV7-9 and TRBJ1-2): DTGVSQNPRHKITKRGQNVTFRCDPISEHNRLYWYRQTLGQGPEFLTYFQNEAQLEKSRLLSDRFSAERPKGSFSTLEIQRTEQGDSAMYLCASSLEAYGYTFGSGTRLTVV.

The V gene is TRBV6-1, the J gene TRBJ2-1, with 8 nucleotides matching TRBD2. The CDR3 has 13 residues. Germline CDR1 and CDR2: MNHNS and SASEGT. Unmatched junction bases numbered 8, after V lost 8 bases and J lost 8 bases. The CDR3 protein is CASRLAGRDEQFF. The CDR3 region has the DNA TGTGCCAGCCGGCTAGCGGGCCGGGATGAGCAGTTCTTC.

CDR3: CASSQRQGNQPQHF. The CDR3 bases are TGCGCCAGCAGCCAAAGACAGGGGAATCAGCCCCAGCATTTT. The chain links TRBV4-1 to TRBJ1-5, with 8 positions matching TRBD1. V dropped 2 bases and J dropped 4; count of bases not matched to a gene: 1. This CDR3 has 14 residues. Looked up from germline, CDR1 is MGHRA and CDR2 is YSYEKL.

The sample holds one count of this clone. The rearrangement uses TRBV2 and TRBJ2-1; a weak D match, TRBD1 (5 bases). V lost 4 bases, J lost 0 bases, and 10 bases lay in between. Germline CDR1 SNHLY, CDR2 FYNNEI. CDR3 length equals 15 residues. CDR3 loop: CASSGGSSSYNEQFF. The CDR3 DNA follows: TGTGCCAGCAGTGGGGGCAGTTCCTCCTACAATGAGCAGTTCTTC.

V is TRBV5-1 and J is TRBJ2-1, with D unclear. V was trimmed by 0 bases and J by 4 bases, leaving 5 bases between them. The CDR3 spans 13 residues. Germline-derived CDR1 and CDR2 are SGHRS and YFSETQ. The CDR3 sequence: CASSLVPYNEQFF. The CDR3 nucleotides read TGCGCCAGCAGCTTGGTCCCGTACAATGAGCAGTTCTTC.

The rearrangement links TRBV9 to TRBJ1-1; 9 nucleotides align to TRBD1. The trim removed 0 bases at V and 5 bases at J, leaving 2 bases unmatched. The CDR3 extends over 14 amino acids. The germline V gene encodes CDR1 SGDLS and CDR2 YYNGEE. CDR3 amino acids: CASSVEGQGTEAFF. As DNA, the CDR3 is TGTGCCAGCAGCGTAGAGGGACAGGGTACTGAAGCTTTCTTT. Drawing the rest from reference TRBV9 and TRBJ1-1, the complete variable domain is DSGVTQTPKHLITATGQRVTLRCSPRSGDLSVYWYQQSLDQGLQFLIQYYNGEERAKGNILERFSAQQFPDLHSELNLSSLELGDSALYFCASSVEGQGTEAFFGQGTRLTVV.

This clone occurred a few times. The chain joins TRBV27 to TRBJ2-3, with D maybe TRBD2 (5 bases). The germline V gene encodes CDR1 MNHEY and CDR2 SMNVEV (reference sequence). V lost 2 bases to trimming and J lost 2 bases, with 11 bases between them. The CDR3 extends over 15 amino acids. This CDR3 reads CASSLRGSHTDTQYF. Written as DNA, the CDR3 is TGTGCCAGCAGTTTACGAGGGTCACACACAGATACGCAGTATTTT.

The chain combines TRBV20-1 with TRBJ2-1; D is undetermined. The CDR3 spans 11 residues. Germline CDR1 is DFQATT and CDR2 is SNEGSKA (reference sequence). The V end was cut by 7 bases, the J end by 4 bases, with 8 bases between. The CDR3 DNA reads TGCAGTGTCCCTAATTACAATGAGCAGTTCTTC. Protein: CSVPNYNEQFF.

The gene calls are TRBV2 and TRBJ2-6, with TRBD2 matching 7 bases. This CDR3 is 18 amino acids long. V dropped 5 bases and J dropped 0; count of bases not matched to a gene: 10. Germline CDR1 and CDR2: SNHLY and FYNNEI. CDR3 bases: TGTGCCAGCAGTCGTACCGGGACTACGAACTCTGGGGCCAACGTCCTGACTTTC. Translated, it gives CASSRTGTTNSGANVLTF.